Following are 2 T cell receptor beta chains from one sample sequenced in a study of T cells in narcolepsy. Libraries were prepared by immunoSEQ multiplex PCR; TCRdb keeps only in-frame clonotypes and omits some of them. The table has tens of thousands of clones, 75% to 85% seen once. Sample: memory (CD45RA-) CD4+ T cells from blood. These receptors originate from a human donor in good health.

The chain combines TRBV5-6 with TRBJ1-4; possibly TRBD1 for D (6 bases). V shed 3 bases and J shed 8 bases, with 14 bases lying between them. Germline CDR1 reads SGHDT; CDR2 reads YYEEEE. The CDR3 has 14 residues. The CDR3 loop is CASSSRGGTEKLFF. The CDR3 nucleotides are TGTGCCAGCAGCTCCCGAGGGGGGACAGAAAAACTGTTTTTT.

The chain combines TRBV7-9 with TRBJ1-4, with 8 bases aligning to TRBD1. The CDR3 totals 15 residues. Per germline, CDR1 SEHNR and CDR2 FQNEAQ (reference sequence). V trimming: 5 bases; J trimming: 3 bases; junction bases outside the gene matches: 5. In nucleotides, the CDR3 is TGTGCCAGCAGCCCCTGGACAGGGTCTAATGAAAAACTGTTTTTT. Translated, it gives CASSPWTGSNEKLFF.